These T cell receptor beta chains were read from a single sample in a study of OX40 agonist ivuxolimab in advanced cancers. The table came from immunoSEQ multiplex PCR; TCRdb's copy has only in-frame clones and leaves some out. The table has some 82,000 clones, 80% to 90% seen once. Sequenced material: CD4+ or CD8+ T cells sorted from blood, taken in a trial of the OX40 agonist ivuxolimab. Receptor source: an adult with an advanced solid tumor such as melanoma, head and neck, liver or kidney cancer. The CDR3 runs from the conserved cysteine through the conserved F or W. Fields, in order: D gene, J gene, CDR3 length, clone size, V gene, CDR3 protein, CDR3 DNA. A D gene is named only where the DNA matches it firmly. Clone size is shown for a subset of rows, as once, few, many or a class of expanded clone.

TRBD1	TRBJ1-5	17	once	TRBV7-8	CASSLNRDRDSNQPQHF	TGTGCCAGCAGCCTCAACCGGGACAGGGATAGCAATCAGCCCCAGCATTTT
-	TRBJ2-5	15	once	TRBV7-8	CASSLVVRAAETQYF	TGTGCCAGCAGCTTAGTCGTCAGGGCGGCAGAGACCCAGTACTTC
TRBD1	TRBJ1-5	14	few	TRBV7-9	CASSNTGGGQPQHF	TGTGCCAGCAGTAATACAGGGGGCGGTCAGCCCCAGCATTTT
TRBD2	TRBJ2-5	14	-	TRBV29-1	CSAGLAGTQETQYF	TGCAGCGCCGGACTAGCGGGGACTCAAGAGACCCAGTACTTC
-	TRBJ1-1	12	-	TRBV29-1	CSVDGRYTEAFF	TGCAGCGTTGATGGCAGGTACACTGAAGCTTTCTTT
-	TRBJ2-2	16	-	TRBV5-5	CASSFGTFANTGELFF	TGTGCCAGCAGCTTCGGGACATTCGCGAACACCGGGGAGCTGTTTTTT
TRBD2	TRBJ2-5	15	-	TRBV9	CASGTSGSFMETQYF	TGTGCCAGCGGGACTAGCGGGAGTTTCATGGAGACCCAGTACTTC
-	TRBJ2-2	17	-	TRBV7-8	CASSPQGGRRNTGELFF	TGTGCCAGCAGCCCCCAGGGGGGGCGGAGGAACACCGGGGAGCTGTTTTTT
TRBD2	TRBJ2-7	18	-	TRBV9	CASSVGIGTSGDPYEQYF	TGTGCCAGCAGCGTGGGTATAGGGACTAGCGGGGACCCCTACGAGCAGTACTTC
-	TRBJ2-3	13	-	TRBV29-1	CSAQGRSRDTQYF	TGCAGCGCCCAAGGCCGTTCCAGAGATACGCAGTATTTT
-	TRBJ1-4	15	-	TRBV19	CASTTFGRGNEKLFF	TGTGCCAGTACCACATTTGGGCGGGGTAATGAAAAACTGTTTTTT
-	TRBJ2-4	14	once	TRBV11-2	CASSLDGRSNIQYF	TGTGCCAGCAGCTTAGACGGTCGGAGTAACATTCAGTACTTC
TRBD2	TRBJ2-5	14	-	TRBV29-1	CSVATSGSRETQYF	TGCAGCGTTGCGACTAGCGGGAGCCGAGAGACCCAGTACTTC
-	TRBJ1-3	15	-	TRBV14	CASSVSLAEGNTIYF	TGTGCCAGCAGCGTGTCCCTTGCGGAAGGAAACACCATATATTTT
-	TRBJ1-2	12	-	TRBV28	CASSSSNYGYTF	TGTGCCAGCAGTTCCAGTAACTATGGCTACACCTTC
TRBD1	TRBJ2-7	14	-	TRBV7-7	CASSPGQGALEQYF	TGTGCTAGCAGCCCCGGACAGGGTGCCCTCGAGCAGTACTTC
-	TRBJ1-2	13	-	TRBV19	CASSVDGLIRYTF	TGTGCCAGTAGTGTCGACGGCCTGATTCGCTACACCTTC
TRBD2	TRBJ2-5	16	-	TRBV11-2	CASSFNAGRARETQYF	TGTGCCAGCAGCTTCAACGCCGGGAGGGCCCGGGAGACCCAGTACTTC
TRBD1	TRBJ1-1	13	few	TRBV19	CASSIGTGEGAFF	TGTGCCAGTAGTATAGGTACAGGGGAAGGAGCTTTCTTT
TRBD1	TRBJ1-3	17	many	TRBV7-2	CASSLGGQGAGGNTIYF	TGTGCCAGCAGCTTAGGGGGACAGGGGGCTGGTGGAAACACCATATATTTT
TRBD1	TRBJ2-7	15	-	TRBV19	CASKGRDRGPTEQYF	TGTGCCAGTAAAGGCCGGGACAGGGGGCCAACCGAGCAGTACTTC
-	TRBJ2-7	15	-	TRBV11-2	CASSETLGFAYEQYF	TGTGCCAGCAGCGAAACCTTGGGGTTCGCCTACGAGCAGTACTTC
-	TRBJ2-7	11	-	TRBV28	CASSSSYEQYF	TGTGCCAGCAGTTCCTCCTACGAGCAGTACTTC
-	TRBJ1-5	12	-	TRBV10-3	CAIRSEGQPQHF	TGTGCCATACGTTCAGAGGGTCAGCCCCAGCATTTT
-	TRBJ2-1	14	-	TRBV2	CASGEVAVYNEQFF	TGTGCCAGCGGGGAGGTAGCGGTTTACAATGAGCAGTTCTTC
-	TRBJ1-5	13	-	TRBV19	CASSISINQPQHF	TGTGCCAGTAGTATTAGTATCAATCAGCCCCAGCATTTT
-	TRBJ1-1	14	-	TRBV7-8	CASSLVAGNTEAFF	TGTGCCAGCAGCTTAGTTGCAGGGAACACTGAAGCTTTCTTT
-	TRBJ2-3	14	-	TRBV6-5	CASSKARWKDTQYF	TGTGCCAGCAGTAAAGCCAGATGGAAAGATACGCAGTATTTT
-	TRBJ2-5	15	-	TRBV7-2	CASSLEGQRRETQYF	TGTGCCAGCAGCTTAGAGGGACAAAGGCGAGAGACCCAGTACTTC
TRBD1	TRBJ1-1	15	-	TRBV7-2	CASSSSGGMNTEAFF	TGTGCCAGCAGCTCCTCAGGGGGCATGAACACTGAAGCTTTCTTT
-	TRBJ1-2	15	-	TRBV5-4	CASSLMVGGNYGYTF	TGTGCCAGCAGCTTGATGGTGGGGGGAAACTATGGCTACACCTTC
TRBD1	TRBJ1-1	15	-	TRBV19	CTRFCLDRGLTEAFF	TGTACGCGGTTTTGTTTGGACAGGGGGCTCACTGAAGCTTTCTTT
-	TRBJ2-3	12	few	TRBV2	CASRERADTQYF	TGTGCCAGCCGGGAAAGGGCAGATACGCAGTATTTT
-	TRBJ2-2	12	-	TRBV7-2	CASSLFFGELFF	TGTGCCAGCAGCTTATTTTTCGGGGAGCTGTTTTTT
-	TRBJ2-6	16	-	TRBV5-5	CASSLVAGSGANVLTF	TGTGCCAGCAGCTTGGTGGCCGGCTCTGGGGCCAACGTCCTGACTTTC
TRBD1	TRBJ2-5	14	-	TRBV6-5	CASRDRVTQETQYF	TGTGCCAGCAGAGACAGGGTGACACAAGAGACCCAGTACTTC
TRBD1	TRBJ2-5	14	-	TRBV28	CASSMTGSAETQYF	TGTGCCAGCAGCATGACAGGGAGCGCAGAGACCCAGTACTTC
TRBD2	TRBJ2-5	19	once	TRBV4-2	CASSQGTPHLAGAVETQYF	TGTGCCAGCAGCCAAGGGACCCCTCATCTGGCGGGAGCGGTTGAGACCCAGTACTTC
-	TRBJ2-7	15	-	TRBV6-1	CASSAGPKGGYEQYF	TGTGCCAGCAGTGCGGGACCAAAGGGGGGCTACGAGCAGTACTTC
-	TRBJ1-1	15	-	TRBV19	CASSPSRDTDTEAFF	TGTGCCAGTAGTCCATCCAGGGACACGGACACTGAAGCTTTCTTT
-	TRBJ1-5	14	-	TRBV28	CASNPSWGGQPQHF	TGTGCCAGCAATCCGAGCTGGGGAGGACAGCCCCAGCATTTT
TRBD2	TRBJ2-1	15	-	TRBV5-1	CASSPLAGDYNEQFF	TGCGCCAGCAGCCCACTAGCGGGAGATTACAATGAGCAGTTCTTC
TRBD2	TRBJ2-1	12	-	TRBV6-5	CASSRLAGEQFF	TGTGCCAGCAGTAGACTAGCGGGAGAGCAGTTCTTC
TRBD1	TRBJ1-4	14	-	TRBV5-6	CASGQGSVNEKLFF	TGTGCCAGCGGACAGGGATCGGTTAATGAAAAACTGTTTTTT
TRBD2	TRBJ2-2	16	-	TRBV27	CASSWVSGNYTGELFF	TGTGCCAGCAGTTGGGTTAGCGGGAACTACACCGGGGAGCTGTTTTTT